This note documents a single TCR beta chain sequence. Here immunoSEQ multiplex PCR was the method, and the copy in TCRdb shows in-frame clones only, minus some. The table shows some 91,000 clones, with under 90% occurring only once. The V end was cut by 0 bases, the J end by 4 bases, with 15 bases between. The V gene's germline CDR1 is MNHEY and CDR2 SMNVEV (reference sequence). The CDR3 length is 16 residues. The source of the sample is a study of T cell responses to AZD1222 COVID-19 vaccine. The chain recombines TRBV27 with TRBJ2-5, with no clear D. The clonotype originates from an adult in good health. Here the sequenced sample was peripheral blood, taken on day 0 of AZD1222 vaccination. The CDR3 DNA is TGTGCCAGCAGTTTATCCTCCGGCCGGGTAACAGAGACCCAGTACTTC. Amino acid sequence: CASSLSSGRVTETQYF.